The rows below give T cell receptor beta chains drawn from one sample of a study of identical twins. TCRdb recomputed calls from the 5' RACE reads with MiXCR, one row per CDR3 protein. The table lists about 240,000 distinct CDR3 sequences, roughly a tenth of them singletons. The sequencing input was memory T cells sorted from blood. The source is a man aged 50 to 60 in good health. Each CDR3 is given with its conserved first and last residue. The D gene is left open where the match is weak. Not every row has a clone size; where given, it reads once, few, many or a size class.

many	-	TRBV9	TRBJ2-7	CASSPLERAPYEQYF	TGTGCCAGCAGCCCCTTGGAGAGGGCCCCCTACGAGCAGTACTTC
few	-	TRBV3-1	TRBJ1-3	CASTNRVLGSGNTIYF	TGTGCCAGCACGAACCGTGTATTGGGGTCTGGAAACACCATATATTTT
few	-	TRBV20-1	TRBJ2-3	CSAIGGHDQSTQYF	TGCAGTGCTATAGGGGGACACGACCAGTCTACGCAGTATTTT
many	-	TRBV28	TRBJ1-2	CASSLGATDYGYTF	TGTGCCAGCAGTTTAGGGGCCACGGACTATGGCTACACCTTC
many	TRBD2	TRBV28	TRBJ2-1	CASSPLAVNNEQFF	TGTGCCAGCAGTCCTCTAGCGGTAAACAATGAGCAGTTCTTC
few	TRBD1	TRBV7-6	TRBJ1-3	CASSFRTGGVSGNTIYF	TGTGCCAGCAGCTTCCGGACAGGGGGGGTCTCTGGAAACACCATATATTTT
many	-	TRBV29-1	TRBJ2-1	CSTRNSAEQFF	TGCAGCACGAGGAACTCCGCTGAGCAGTTCTTC
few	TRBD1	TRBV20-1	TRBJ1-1	CSARTRAGQGRKVMNTEAFF	TGCAGTGCTAGAACCAGAGCGGGACAGGGGCGTAAAGTGATGAACACTGAAGCTTTCTTT
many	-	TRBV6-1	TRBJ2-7	CASREGPRVPYPEQYF	TGTGCCAGCAGAGAGGGACCGCGCGTACCCTACCCCGAGCAGTACTTC
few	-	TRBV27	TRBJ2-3	CASRGINTDTQYF	TGTGCCAGCCGGGGAATAAACACAGATACGCAGTATTTT
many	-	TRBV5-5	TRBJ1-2	CASSLGRVDYGYTF	TGTGCCAGCAGCCTCGGGAGGGTCGACTATGGCTACACCTTC
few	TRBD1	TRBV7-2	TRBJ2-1	CASSVGTGRYNEQFF	TGTGCCAGCAGCGTAGGGACAGGGCGCTACAATGAGCAGTTCTTC
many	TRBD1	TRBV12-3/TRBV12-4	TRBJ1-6	CASSLQGANSPLHF	TGTGCCAGCAGTTTGCAGGGGGCTAATTCACCCCTCCACTTT
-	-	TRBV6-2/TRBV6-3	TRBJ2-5	CASSTGPEGTQYF	TGTGCCAGCAGTACGGGACCAGAAGGGACCCAGTACTTC
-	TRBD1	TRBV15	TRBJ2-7	CATSSQGTGASYEQYF	TGTGCCACCAGCTCCCAGGGGACAGGGGCTTCCTACGAGCAGTACTTC
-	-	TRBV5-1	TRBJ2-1	CASSLVAQGSGQFF	TGCGCCAGCAGCTTGGTAGCACAGGGTAGCGGGCAGTTCTTC
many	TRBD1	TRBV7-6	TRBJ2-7	CASSPDGQGFFYEQYF	TGTGCCAGCAGCCCCGACGGACAGGGTTTTTTTTACGAGCAGTACTTC
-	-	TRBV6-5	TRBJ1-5	CASSYFSSGQPQHF	-
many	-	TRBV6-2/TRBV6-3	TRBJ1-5	CASSWDIKRQPQHF	TGTGCCAGCAGCTGGGACATAAAACGTCAGCCCCAGCATTTT